The TCR beta chain under discussion was sequenced for a study of blood T cell repertoires in COVID-19. Study-level background: Sources were T cells, B-cell-depleted T cells, or PBMCs; the material itself was cDNA or gDNA.

Sequencing was performed with immunoSEQ multiplex PCR; in TCRdb, only in-frame clones are kept and a portion is missing. The sample yields under 300,000 clones, roughly 86% seen once. V shed 5 bases, J shed 8 bases, and the junction held 9 bases outside the gene matches. The germline V gene has CDR1 MNHNY and CDR2 SVGAGI (reference sequence). The CDR3 has 16 amino acids. This clone was counted once. The chain combines TRBV6-6 with TRBJ1-6; 10 bases agree with TRBD1. Sequencing was performed on peripheral blood. This TCR came from a woman aged 70-85 years with active or convalescent COVID-19. Here the CDR3 reads CASSPKGGTGDSPLHF. The DNA of the CDR3 is TGTGCCAGCAGTCCGAAAGGGGGGACAGGGGATTCACCCCTCCACTTT.